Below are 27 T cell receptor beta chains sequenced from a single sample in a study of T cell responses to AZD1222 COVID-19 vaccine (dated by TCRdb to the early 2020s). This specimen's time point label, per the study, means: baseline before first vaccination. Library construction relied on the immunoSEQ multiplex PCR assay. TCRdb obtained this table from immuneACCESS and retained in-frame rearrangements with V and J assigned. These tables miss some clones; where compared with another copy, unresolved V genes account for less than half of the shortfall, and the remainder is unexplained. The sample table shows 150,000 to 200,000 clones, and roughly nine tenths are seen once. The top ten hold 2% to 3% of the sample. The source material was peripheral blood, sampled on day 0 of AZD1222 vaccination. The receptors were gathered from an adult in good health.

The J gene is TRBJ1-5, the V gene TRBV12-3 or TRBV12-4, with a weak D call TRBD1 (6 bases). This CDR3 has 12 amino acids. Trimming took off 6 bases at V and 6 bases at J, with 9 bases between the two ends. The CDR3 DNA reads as TGTGCCAGCAGCGGGACAAGTCAGCCCCAGCATTTT. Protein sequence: CASSGTSQPQHF.

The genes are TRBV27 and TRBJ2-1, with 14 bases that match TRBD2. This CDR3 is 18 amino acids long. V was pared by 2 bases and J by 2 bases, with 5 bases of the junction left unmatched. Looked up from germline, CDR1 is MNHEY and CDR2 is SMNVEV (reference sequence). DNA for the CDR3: TGTGCCAGCAGTTTAAGACTAGCGGGGGGGTTCACCTACAATGAGCAGTTCTTC. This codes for CASSLRLAGGFTYNEQFF.

Here the CDR3 DNA reads TGTGCCAGCAGTGATAGTCCTCCGTACCAAGAGACCCAGTACTTC. Translated, it gives CASSDSPPYQETQYF. The rearrangement links TRBV6-2 or TRBV6-3 to TRBJ2-5; D is ambiguous. Trimming left V 5 bases short and J 0 bases short, with 13 bases between. CDR1 and CDR2 from the germline V gene are MNHEY and SVGEGT. The CDR3 sequence is 15 residues long.

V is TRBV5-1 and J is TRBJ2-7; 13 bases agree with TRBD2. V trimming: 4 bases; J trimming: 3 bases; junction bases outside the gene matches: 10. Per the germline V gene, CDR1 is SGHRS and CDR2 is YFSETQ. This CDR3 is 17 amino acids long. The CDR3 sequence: CASSLRTSGSNIYEQYF. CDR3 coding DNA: TGCGCCAGCAGCCTCCGGACTAGCGGGAGTAACATCTACGAGCAGTACTTC. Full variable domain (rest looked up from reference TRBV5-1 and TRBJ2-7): KAGVTQTPRYLIKTRGQQVTLSCSPISGHRSVSWYQQTPGQGLQFLFEYFSETQRNKGNFPGRFSGRQFSNSRSEMNVSTLELGDSALYLCASSLRTSGSNIYEQYFGPGTRLTVT.

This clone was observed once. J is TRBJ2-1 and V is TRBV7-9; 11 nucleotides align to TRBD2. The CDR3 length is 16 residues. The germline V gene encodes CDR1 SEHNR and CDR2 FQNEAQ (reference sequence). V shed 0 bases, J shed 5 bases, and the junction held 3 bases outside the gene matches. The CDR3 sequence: CASSLAIAGGDNEQFF. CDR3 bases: TGTGCCAGCAGCTTAGCGATAGCGGGAGGGGACAATGAGCAGTTCTTC.

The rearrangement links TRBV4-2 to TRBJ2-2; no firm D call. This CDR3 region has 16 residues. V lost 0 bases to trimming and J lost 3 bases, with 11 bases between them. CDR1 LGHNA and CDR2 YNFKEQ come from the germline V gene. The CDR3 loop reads CASSQDRDSYTGELFF. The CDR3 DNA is TGTGCCAGCAGCCAAGATAGAGACTCCTACACCGGGGAGCTGTTTTTT.

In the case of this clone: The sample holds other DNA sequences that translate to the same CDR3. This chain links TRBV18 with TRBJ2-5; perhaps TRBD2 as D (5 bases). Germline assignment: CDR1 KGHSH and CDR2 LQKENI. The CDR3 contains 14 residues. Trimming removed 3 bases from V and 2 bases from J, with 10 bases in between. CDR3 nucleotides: TGTGCCAGCTCACCCCGCGGACTGCAAGAGACCCAGTACTTC. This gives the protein CASSPRGLQETQYF. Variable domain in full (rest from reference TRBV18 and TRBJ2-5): NAGVMQNPRHLVRRRGQEARLRCSPMKGHSHVYWYRQLPEEGLKFMVYLQKENIIDESGMPKERFSAEFPKEGPSILRIQQVVRGDSAAYFCASSPRGLQETQYFGPGTRLLVL.

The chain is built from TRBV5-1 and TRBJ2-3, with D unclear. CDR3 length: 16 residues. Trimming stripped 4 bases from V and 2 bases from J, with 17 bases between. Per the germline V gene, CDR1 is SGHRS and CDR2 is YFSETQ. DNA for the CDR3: TGCGCCAGCAGCCCTGGATTACATCAAAACACAGATACGCAGTATTTT. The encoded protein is CASSPGLHQNTDTQYF.

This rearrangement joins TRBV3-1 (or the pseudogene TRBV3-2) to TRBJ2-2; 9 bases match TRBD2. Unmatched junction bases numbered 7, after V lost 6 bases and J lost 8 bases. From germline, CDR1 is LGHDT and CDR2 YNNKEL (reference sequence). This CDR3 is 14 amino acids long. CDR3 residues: CASRDGTSFGELFF. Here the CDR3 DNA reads TGTGCCAGCAGAGACGGGACTAGCTTTGGGGAGCTGTTTTTT.

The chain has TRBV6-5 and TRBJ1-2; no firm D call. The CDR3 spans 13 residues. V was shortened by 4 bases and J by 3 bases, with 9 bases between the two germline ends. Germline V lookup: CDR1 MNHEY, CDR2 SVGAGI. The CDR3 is CASSFLADYGYTF. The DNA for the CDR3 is TGTGCCAGCAGTTTTCTGGCGGACTATGGCTACACCTTC.

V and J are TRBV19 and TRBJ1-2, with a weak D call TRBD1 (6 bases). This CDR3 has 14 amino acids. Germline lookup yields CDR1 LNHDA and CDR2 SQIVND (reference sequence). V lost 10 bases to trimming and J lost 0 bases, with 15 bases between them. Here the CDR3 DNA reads TGTGCCACCAGAGGGGACACCTCTAACTATGGCTACACCTTC. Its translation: CATRGDTSNYGYTF.

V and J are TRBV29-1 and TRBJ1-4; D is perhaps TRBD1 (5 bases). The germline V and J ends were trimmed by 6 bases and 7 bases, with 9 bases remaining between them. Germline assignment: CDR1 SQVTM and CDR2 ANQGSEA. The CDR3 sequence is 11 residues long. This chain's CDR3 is CSVRRGEKLFF. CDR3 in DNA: TGCAGCGTAAGAAGGGGTGAAAAACTGTTTTTT.

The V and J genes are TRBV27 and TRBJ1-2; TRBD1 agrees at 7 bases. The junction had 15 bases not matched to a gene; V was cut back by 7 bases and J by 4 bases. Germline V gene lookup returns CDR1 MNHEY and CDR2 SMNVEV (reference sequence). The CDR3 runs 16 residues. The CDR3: CASNPDPIQGTYGYTF. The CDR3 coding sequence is TGTGCCAGCAACCCCGACCCCATACAGGGGACCTATGGCTACACCTTC.

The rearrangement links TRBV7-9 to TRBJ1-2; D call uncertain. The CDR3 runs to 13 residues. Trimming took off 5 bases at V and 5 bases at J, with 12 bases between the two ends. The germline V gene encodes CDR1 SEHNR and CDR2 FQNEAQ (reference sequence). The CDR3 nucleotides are TGTGCCAGCAGCATCGGACCCCTTTATGGCTACACCTTC. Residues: CASSIGPLYGYTF.

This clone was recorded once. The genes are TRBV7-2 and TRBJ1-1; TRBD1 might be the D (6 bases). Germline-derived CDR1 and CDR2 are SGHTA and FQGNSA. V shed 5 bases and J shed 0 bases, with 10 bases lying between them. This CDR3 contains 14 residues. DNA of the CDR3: TGTGCCAGCAGCATCGACAGGATGAACACTGAAGCTTTCTTT. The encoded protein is CASSIDRMNTEAFF.

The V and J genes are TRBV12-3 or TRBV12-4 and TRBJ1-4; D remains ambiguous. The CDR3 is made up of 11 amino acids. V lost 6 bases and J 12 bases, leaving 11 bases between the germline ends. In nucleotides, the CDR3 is TGTGCCAGCAGCCGTCGTGGGGAACTGTTTTTT. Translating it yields CASSRRGELFF.

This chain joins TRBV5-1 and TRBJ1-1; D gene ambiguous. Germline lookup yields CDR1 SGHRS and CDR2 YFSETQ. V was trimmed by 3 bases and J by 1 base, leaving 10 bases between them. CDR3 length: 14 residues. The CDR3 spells CASSSGSGNTEAFF. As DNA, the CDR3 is TGCGCCAGCAGCTCCGGGTCGGGGAACACTGAAGCTTTCTTT.

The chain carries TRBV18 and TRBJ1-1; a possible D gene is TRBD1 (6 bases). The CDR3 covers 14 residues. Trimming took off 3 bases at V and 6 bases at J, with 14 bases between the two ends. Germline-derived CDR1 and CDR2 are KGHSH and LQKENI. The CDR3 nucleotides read TGTGCCAGCTCACCTCCGGGACAAGGTTCTGAAGCTTTCTTT. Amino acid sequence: CASSPPGQGSEAFF.

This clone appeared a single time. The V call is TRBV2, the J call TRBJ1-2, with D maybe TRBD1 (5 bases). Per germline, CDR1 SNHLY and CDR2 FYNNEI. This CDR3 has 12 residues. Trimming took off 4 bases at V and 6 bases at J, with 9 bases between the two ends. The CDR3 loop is CASSVTGDGYTF. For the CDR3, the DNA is TGTGCCAGCAGTGTAACGGGGGATGGCTACACCTTC.

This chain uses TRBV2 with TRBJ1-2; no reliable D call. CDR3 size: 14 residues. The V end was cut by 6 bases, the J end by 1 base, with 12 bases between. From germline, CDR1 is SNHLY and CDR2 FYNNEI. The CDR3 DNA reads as TGTGCCAGCAGCGTAGACAAGAGTAACTATGGCTACACCTTC. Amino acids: CASSVDKSNYGYTF.

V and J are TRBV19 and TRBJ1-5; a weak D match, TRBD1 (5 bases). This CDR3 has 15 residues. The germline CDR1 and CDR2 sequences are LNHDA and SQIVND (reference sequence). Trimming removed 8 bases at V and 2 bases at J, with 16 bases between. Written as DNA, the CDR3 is TGTGCCAGTCAGGGTCTGCTTGGAGGCAATCAGCCCCAGCATTTT. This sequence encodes CASQGLLGGNQPQHF.

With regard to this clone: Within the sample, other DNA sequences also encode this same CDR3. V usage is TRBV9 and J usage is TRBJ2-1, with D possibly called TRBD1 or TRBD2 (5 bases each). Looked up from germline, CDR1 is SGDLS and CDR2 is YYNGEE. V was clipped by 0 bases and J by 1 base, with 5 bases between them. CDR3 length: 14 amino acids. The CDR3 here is CASSVGGSYNEQFF. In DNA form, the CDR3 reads TGTGCCAGCAGCGTAGGGGGGTCCTACAATGAGCAGTTCTTC. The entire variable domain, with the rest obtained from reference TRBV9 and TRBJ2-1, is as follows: DSGVTQTPKHLITATGQRVTLRCSPRSGDLSVYWYQQSLDQGLQFLIQYYNGEERAKGNILERFSAQQFPDLHSELNLSSLELGDSALYFCASSVGGSYNEQFFGPGTRLTVL.

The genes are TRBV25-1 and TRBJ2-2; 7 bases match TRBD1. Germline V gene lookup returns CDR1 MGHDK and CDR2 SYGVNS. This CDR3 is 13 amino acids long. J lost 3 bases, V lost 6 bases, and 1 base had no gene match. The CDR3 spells CASSGQDTGELFF. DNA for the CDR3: TGTGCCAGCAGCGGACAGGACACCGGGGAGCTGTTTTTT. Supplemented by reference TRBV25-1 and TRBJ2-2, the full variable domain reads EADIYQTPRYLVIGTGKKITLECSQTMGHDKMYWYQQDPGMELHLIHYSYGVNSTEKGDLSSESTVSRIRTEHFPLTLESARPSHTSQYLCASSGQDTGELFFGEGSRLTVL.

The CDR3 DNA is TGTGCCAGCATTCCTGGGACAGGGAAAGGCTACACCTTC. It codes for CASIPGTGKGYTF. The chain employs TRBV28 and TRBJ1-2; 9 bases are shared with TRBD1. CDR1 MDHEN and CDR2 SYDVKM come from the germline V gene. This CDR3 spans 13 amino acids. Germline trimming cut 7 bases from V and 8 bases from J; bases unmatched to any gene: 8.

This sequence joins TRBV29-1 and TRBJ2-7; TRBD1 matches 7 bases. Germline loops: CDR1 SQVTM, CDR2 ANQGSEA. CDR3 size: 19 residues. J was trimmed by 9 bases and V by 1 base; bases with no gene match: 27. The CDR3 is CSVEGPTGSVGQKGLGQYF. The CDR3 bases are TGCAGCGTTGAAGGGCCGACAGGGTCTGTGGGGCAGAAGGGCCTGGGGCAGTACTTC.

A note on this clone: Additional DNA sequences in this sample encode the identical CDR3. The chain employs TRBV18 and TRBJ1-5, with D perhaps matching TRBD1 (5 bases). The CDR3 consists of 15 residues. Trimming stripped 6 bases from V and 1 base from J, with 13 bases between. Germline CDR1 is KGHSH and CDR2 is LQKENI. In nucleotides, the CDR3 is TGTGCCAGCTCGCCCGGGACGGCGAGCAATCAGCCCCAGCATTTT. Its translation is CASSPGTASNQPQHF.

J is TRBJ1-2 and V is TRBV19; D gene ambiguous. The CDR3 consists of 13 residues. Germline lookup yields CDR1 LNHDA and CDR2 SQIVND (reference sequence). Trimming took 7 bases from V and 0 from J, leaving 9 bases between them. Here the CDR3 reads CASKRGANYGYTF. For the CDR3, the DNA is TGTGCCAGTAAGCGGGGAGCTAACTATGGCTACACCTTC. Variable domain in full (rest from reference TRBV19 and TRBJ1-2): DGGITQSPKYLFRKEGQNVTLSCEQNLNHDAMYWYRQDPGQGLRLIYYSQIVNDFQKGDIAEGYSVSREKKESFPLTVTSAQKNPTAFYLCASKRGANYGYTFGSGTRLTVV.